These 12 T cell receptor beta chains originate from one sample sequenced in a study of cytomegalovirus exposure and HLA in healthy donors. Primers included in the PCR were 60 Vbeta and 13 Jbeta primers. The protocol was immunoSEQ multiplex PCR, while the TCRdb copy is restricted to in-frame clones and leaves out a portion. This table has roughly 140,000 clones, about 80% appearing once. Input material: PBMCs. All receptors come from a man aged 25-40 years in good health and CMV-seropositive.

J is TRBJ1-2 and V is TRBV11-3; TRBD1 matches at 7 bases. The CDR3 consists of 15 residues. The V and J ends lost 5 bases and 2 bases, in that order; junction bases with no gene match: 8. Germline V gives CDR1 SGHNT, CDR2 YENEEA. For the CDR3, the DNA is TGTGCCAGCAGCCCCGAGGACAGGTCAAACTATGGCTACACCTTC. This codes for CASSPEDRSNYGYTF.

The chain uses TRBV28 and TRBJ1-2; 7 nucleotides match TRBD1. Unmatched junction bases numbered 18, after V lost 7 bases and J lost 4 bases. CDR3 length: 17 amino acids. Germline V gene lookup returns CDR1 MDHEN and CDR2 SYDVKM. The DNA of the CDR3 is TGTGCCAGCAATCGAAGAGGGGGCCCCGGGACTCCCTATGGCTACACCTTC. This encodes CASNRRGGPGTPYGYTF.

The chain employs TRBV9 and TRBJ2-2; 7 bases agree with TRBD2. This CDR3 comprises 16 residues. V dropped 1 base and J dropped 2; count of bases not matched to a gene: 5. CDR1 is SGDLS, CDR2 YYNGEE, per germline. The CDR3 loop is CASSVLADLNTGELFF. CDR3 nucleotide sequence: TGTGCCAGCAGCGTACTAGCGGATCTTAACACCGGGGAGCTGTTTTTT.

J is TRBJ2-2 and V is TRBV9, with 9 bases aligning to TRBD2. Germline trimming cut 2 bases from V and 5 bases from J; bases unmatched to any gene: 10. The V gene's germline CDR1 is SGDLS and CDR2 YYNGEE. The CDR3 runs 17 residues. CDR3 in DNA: TGTGCCAGCAGCGTCCACCCGGGGACTAGCATTACCGGGGAGCTGTTTTTT. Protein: CASSVHPGTSITGELFF.

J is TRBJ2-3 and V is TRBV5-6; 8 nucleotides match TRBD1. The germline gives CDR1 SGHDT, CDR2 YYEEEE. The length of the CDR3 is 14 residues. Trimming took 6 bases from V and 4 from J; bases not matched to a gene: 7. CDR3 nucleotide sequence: TGTGCCAGCATCGAGACAGGGGAACCAGATACGCAGTATTTT. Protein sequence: CASIETGEPDTQYF.

As DNA, the CDR3 is TGTGCCAGCAGCTTAGACAGGGGCACTGAAGCTTTCTTT. Its translation: CASSLDRGTEAFF. The J gene is TRBJ1-1, the V gene TRBV7-9; 7 positions match TRBD1. Looked up from germline, CDR1 is SEHNR and CDR2 is FQNEAQ (reference sequence). V gave up 1 base and J gave up 4 bases; unmatched junction bases: 0. The length of the CDR3 is 13 residues.

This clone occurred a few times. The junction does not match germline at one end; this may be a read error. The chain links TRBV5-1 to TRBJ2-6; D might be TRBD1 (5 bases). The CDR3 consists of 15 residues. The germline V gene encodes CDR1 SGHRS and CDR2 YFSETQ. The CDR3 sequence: CASSLVHSGANGLTF. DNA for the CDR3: TGCGCCAGCAGCTTGGTCCACTCTGGGGCCAACGGCCTGACTTTC.

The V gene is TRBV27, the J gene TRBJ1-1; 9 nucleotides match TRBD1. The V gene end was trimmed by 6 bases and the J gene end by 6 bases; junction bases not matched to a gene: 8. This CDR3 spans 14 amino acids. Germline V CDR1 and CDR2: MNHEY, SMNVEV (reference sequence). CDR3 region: CASSPTGGMAEAFF. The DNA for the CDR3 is TGTGCCAGCAGCCCTACAGGGGGCATGGCTGAAGCTTTCTTT.

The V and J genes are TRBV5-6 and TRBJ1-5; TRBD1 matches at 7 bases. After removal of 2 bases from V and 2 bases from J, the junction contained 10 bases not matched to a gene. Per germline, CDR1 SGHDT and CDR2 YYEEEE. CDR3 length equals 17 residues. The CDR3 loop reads CASSFGRGNYGNQPQHF. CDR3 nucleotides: TGTGCCAGCAGCTTCGGCAGGGGGAATTATGGCAATCAGCCCCAGCATTTT.

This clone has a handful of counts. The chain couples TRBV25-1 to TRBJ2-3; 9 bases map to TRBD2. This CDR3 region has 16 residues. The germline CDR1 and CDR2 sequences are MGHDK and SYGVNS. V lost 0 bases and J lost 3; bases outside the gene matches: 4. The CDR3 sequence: CASSEYLAGMTDTQYF. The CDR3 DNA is TGTGCCAGCAGTGAATATCTAGCGGGAATGACAGATACGCAGTATTTT.

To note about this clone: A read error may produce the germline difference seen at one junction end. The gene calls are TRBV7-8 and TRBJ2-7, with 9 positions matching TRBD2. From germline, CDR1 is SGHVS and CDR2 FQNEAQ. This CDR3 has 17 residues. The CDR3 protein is CASCLTAGGLSRYEQYF. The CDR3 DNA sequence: TGTGCCAGCTGCTTGACGGCGGGGGGGCTGTCTCGGTACGAGCAGTACTTC.

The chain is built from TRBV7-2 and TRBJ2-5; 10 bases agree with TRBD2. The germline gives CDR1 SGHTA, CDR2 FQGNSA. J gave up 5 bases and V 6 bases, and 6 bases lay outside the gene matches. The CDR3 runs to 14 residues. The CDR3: CASSLAGVRETQYF. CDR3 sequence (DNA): TGTGCCAGCAGTCTAGCGGGAGTCCGTGAGACCCAGTACTTC.